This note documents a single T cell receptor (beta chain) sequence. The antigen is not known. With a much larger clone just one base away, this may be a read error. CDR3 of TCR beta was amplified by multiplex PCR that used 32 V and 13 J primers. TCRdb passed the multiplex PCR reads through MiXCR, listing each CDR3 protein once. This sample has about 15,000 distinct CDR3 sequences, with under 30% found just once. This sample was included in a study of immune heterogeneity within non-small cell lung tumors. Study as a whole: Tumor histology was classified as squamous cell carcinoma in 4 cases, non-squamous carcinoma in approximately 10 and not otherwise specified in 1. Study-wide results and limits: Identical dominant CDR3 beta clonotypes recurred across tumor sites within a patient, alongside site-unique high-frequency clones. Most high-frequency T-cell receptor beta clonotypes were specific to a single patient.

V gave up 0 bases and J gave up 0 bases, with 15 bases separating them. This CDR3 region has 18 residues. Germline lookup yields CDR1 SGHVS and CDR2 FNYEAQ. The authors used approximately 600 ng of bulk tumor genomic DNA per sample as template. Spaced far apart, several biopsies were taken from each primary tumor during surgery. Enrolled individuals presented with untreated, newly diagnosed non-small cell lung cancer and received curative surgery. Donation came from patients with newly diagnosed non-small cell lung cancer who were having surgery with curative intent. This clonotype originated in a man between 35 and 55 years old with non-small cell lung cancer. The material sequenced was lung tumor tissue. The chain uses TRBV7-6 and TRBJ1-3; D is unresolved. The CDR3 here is CASSLAIQRLSSGNTIYF. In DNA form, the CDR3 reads TGTGCCAGCAGCTTAGCGATTCAGCGGCTGAGCTCTGGAAACACCATATATTTT.